A single sample gave rise to the 12 T cell receptor beta chains below, sequenced in a study of OX40 agonist ivuxolimab in advanced cancers. TCRdb's copy holds only in-frame clones and misses some; the assay was immunoSEQ multiplex PCR. The data contain roughly 49,000 clones, about 86% of them seen just once; the ten biggest clones take up about a tenth. The material was CD4+ or CD8+ T cells sorted from blood, obtained in a trial of the OX40 agonist ivuxolimab. The receptors were gathered from an adult with an advanced solid tumor such as melanoma, head and neck, liver or kidney cancer.

The chain uses TRBV27 and TRBJ2-1; D not certain. This CDR3 region has 14 residues. CDR1 MNHEY and CDR2 SMNVEV come from the germline V gene (reference sequence). V lost 2 bases to trimming and J lost 2 bases, with 7 bases between them. As DNA, the CDR3 is TGTGCCAGCAGTTTAGCGAGAGCCTACAATGAGCAGTTCTTC. Its protein is CASSLARAYNEQFF.

The chain has TRBV9 and TRBJ2-3; D uncertain. Trimming cost V 2 bases and J 2 bases, with 12 bases left between them. The CDR3 is 15 residues long. The germline V gene encodes CDR1 SGDLS and CDR2 YYNGEE. Written as DNA, the CDR3 is TGTGCCAGCAGCGTTGATCCGATGAACACAGATACGCAGTATTTT. This encodes CASSVDPMNTDTQYF.

The V gene is TRBV29-1, the J gene TRBJ2-1; 8 nucleotides match TRBD2. The CDR3 covers 16 residues. Germline CDR1 and CDR2: SQVTM and ANQGSEA. V shed 3 bases, J shed 0 bases, and the junction held 7 bases outside the gene matches. This CDR3 is CSVEGLAGNSYNEQFF. In nucleotides, the CDR3 is TGCAGCGTTGAGGGGCTAGCGGGCAACTCCTACAATGAGCAGTTCTTC.

In this sample, this clone turned up once. V is TRBV14 and J is TRBJ1-2; no clear D gene. The germline V and J ends were trimmed by 3 bases and 0 bases, with 17 bases remaining between them. This CDR3 is 17 amino acids long. Germline CDR1 reads SGHDN; CDR2 reads FVKESK. The CDR3 reads CASSQLFPTAANYGYTF. DNA of the CDR3: TGTGCCAGCAGCCAGTTGTTTCCGACGGCAGCTAACTATGGCTACACCTTC. Combining the CDR3 with reference TRBV14 and TRBJ1-2 gives the whole variable domain EAGVTQFPSHSVIEKGQTVTLRCDPISGHDNLYWYRRVMGKEIKFLLHFVKESKQDESGMPNNRFLAERTGGTYSTLKVQPAELEDSGVYFCASSQLFPTAANYGYTFGSGTRLTVV.

This chain uses TRBV13 with TRBJ1-5, with a weak D call TRBD1 (6 bases). The V end was cut by 3 bases, the J end by 6 bases, with 12 bases between. The CDR3 has 14 amino acids. Germline V gives CDR1 PRHDT, CDR2 FYEKMQ (reference sequence). The CDR3 sequence is CASSFGVTGQPQHF. Here the CDR3 DNA reads TGTGCCAGCAGCTTTGGGGTGACAGGTCAGCCCCAGCATTTT.

The genes are TRBV2 and TRBJ1-5; a weak D match, TRBD1 (6 bases). The CDR3 spans 14 residues. V was trimmed by 10 bases and J by 2 bases, leaving 15 bases between them. The germline V gene has CDR1 SNHLY and CDR2 FYNNEI. The CDR3 is CATGGGDGNQPQHF. For the CDR3, the DNA is TGTGCCACCGGAGGGGGTGACGGCAATCAGCCCCAGCATTTT.

This clone was seen just once. The chain joins TRBV19 to TRBJ2-2; D remains unclear. The ends were cut back, 7 bases at V and 5 bases at J, with 8 bases in the middle. The CDR3 runs 12 residues. Germline V gene lookup returns CDR1 LNHDA and CDR2 SQIVND (reference sequence). CDR3 amino acids: CASMVLTGELFF. For the CDR3, the DNA is TGTGCCAGTATGGTGTTGACCGGGGAGCTGTTTTTT.

The V call is TRBV6-1, the J call TRBJ2-1, with 8 bases that match TRBD2. The junction had 4 bases not matched to a gene; V was cut back by 1 base and J by 5 bases. Germline CDR1 MNHNS, CDR2 SASEGT. The CDR3 is 15 amino acids. The CDR3 bases are TGTGCCAGCAGTGAAGAGCGGGAGAGCCACAATGAGCAGTTCTTC. Translating it yields CASSEERESHNEQFF.

The chain links TRBV7-6 to TRBJ2-3; 8 nucleotides match TRBD2. This CDR3 has 16 residues. Germline CDR1 and CDR2: SGHVS and FNYEAQ. The ends lost 2 bases at V and 5 bases at J; junction bases unmatched: 9. The CDR3 bases are TGTGCCAGCAGCTTACTCTTGGCGGGGGGTGAAGATACGCAGTATTTT. Translating gives CASSLLLAGGEDTQYF.

The chain has TRBV4-3 and TRBJ1-4, with unresolved D. There are 12 residues in the CDR3. Germline loops: CDR1 LGHNA, CDR2 YSLEER. Trimming removed 4 bases at V and 8 bases at J, with 8 bases between. CDR3 protein: CASSLVGEKLFF. CDR3 bases: TGCGCCAGCAGCCTCGTGGGGGAAAAACTGTTTTTT.

The V call is TRBV7-3, the J call TRBJ2-5; D tentatively fits TRBD1 or TRBD2 (7 bases each). The CDR3 consists of 14 residues. CDR1 and CDR2 from the germline V gene are SGHTA and FQGTGA. Deletions cut 4 bases from V and 5 bases from J, with 14 bases between. The CDR3 here is CASSSQGRGETQYF. The CDR3 DNA sequence: TGTGCCAGCAGCTCACAGGGGAGGGGGGAGACCCAGTACTTC.

V is TRBV5-3 and J is TRBJ2-1; a possible D gene is TRBD2 (5 bases). TRBV5-3 is given ORF status, its function remaining uncertain. V lost 0 bases, J lost 2 bases, and 12 bases lay in between. There are 16 residues in the CDR3. The CDR3: CARSLEADSAYNEQFF. As DNA, the CDR3 is TGTGCCAGAAGCTTGGAGGCGGACTCTGCCTACAATGAGCAGTTCTTC.